The 16 T cell receptor beta chains below come from one sample, sequenced in a study of blood T cells in healthy people across ages. With a J-beta primer mix and a sample-barcoded 5' primer, a second PCR ran about 6 to 11 cycles. TCRdb redid the calling of the 5' RACE reads with MiXCR, one entry per CDR3 protein. Of 450,000 to 600,000 distinct CDR3 sequences in the sample, roughly a quarter were seen once. This sample was shared with a second study, whose subject was T cells of mothers and their children.

The specimen sequenced was blood. These receptor sequences come from a boy aged 2 to 10 in good health.

In DNA form, the CDR3 reads TGCAGTGCTATTGACAGGATTATGAACACTGAAGCTTTCTTT. Protein: CSAIDRIMNTEAFF. The rearrangement uses TRBV20-1 and TRBJ1-1, with D perhaps matching TRBD1 (6 bases). This CDR3 is built from 14 residues. From germline, CDR1 is DFQATT and CDR2 SNEGSKA (reference sequence). Trimming pared 4 bases from V and 0 bases from J, leaving 12 bases between.

The chain couples TRBV2 to TRBJ2-2; 10 bases map to TRBD2. The CDR3 has 16 amino acids. The V segment lost 7 bases and the J segment 1 base; nucleotides outside the gene matches: 6. Germline V lookup: CDR1 SNHLY, CDR2 FYNNEI. The CDR3 nucleotides are TGTGCCAGCACCTTCATAGCGGGAGGGAACACCGGGGAGCTGTTTTTT. Its protein is CASTFIAGGNTGELFF.

This clonotype has a handful of counts. The rearrangement uses TRBV9 and TRBJ1-2, with 8 bases fitting TRBD1. The CDR3 covers 16 residues. Germline-derived CDR1 and CDR2 are SGDLS and YYNGEE. V dropped 4 bases and J dropped 5; count of bases not matched to a gene: 13. The CDR3 protein is CASSSPPTGVWYGYTF. In DNA form, the CDR3 reads TGTGCCAGCAGCTCTCCTCCGACAGGGGTTTGGTATGGCTACACCTTC.

This sequence joins TRBV3-1 and TRBJ2-7; D remains unclear. Deletions cut 1 base from V and 0 bases from J, with 4 bases between. The CDR3 contains 13 residues. Looked up from germline, CDR1 is LGHDT and CDR2 is YNNKEL (reference sequence). The CDR3 bases are TGTGCCAGCAGCCAAGCCGCCTCCTACGAGCAGTACTTC. Its protein is CASSQAASYEQYF.

The genes are TRBV20-1 and TRBJ2-5, with TRBD1 identical over 7 bases. Losses at the gene ends were 1 base for V and 5 bases for J; bases not matched to a gene: 10. CDR1 is DFQATT, CDR2 SNEGSKA, per germline (reference sequence). The CDR3 extends over 15 amino acids. CDR3: CSARGEQGSAETQYF. The DNA for the CDR3 is TGCAGTGCTAGAGGTGAACAGGGGAGTGCGGAGACCCAGTACTTC.

The gene calls are TRBV9 and TRBJ2-7; D gene ambiguous. This CDR3 has 15 residues. The germline gives CDR1 SGDLS, CDR2 YYNGEE. V lost 0 bases and J 1 base, leaving 11 bases between the germline ends. The CDR3 protein is CASSVEPTASYEQYF. CDR3 DNA: TGTGCCAGCAGCGTAGAACCGACTGCTTCCTACGAGCAGTACTTC. Based on the CDR3 plus reference TRBV9 and TRBJ2-7, the full variable domain is DSGVTQTPKHLITATGQRVTLRCSPRSGDLSVYWYQQSLDQGLQFLIQYYNGEERAKGNILERFSAQQFPDLHSELNLSSLELGDSALYFCASSVEPTASYEQYFGPGTRLTVT.

V usage is TRBV6-2 or TRBV6-3 and J usage is TRBJ1-4, with D unresolved. With 6 bases removed from V and 4 bases from J, the gap between germline ends came to 15 bases. Germline CDR1 and CDR2: MNHEY and SVGEGT. This CDR3 is 15 amino acids long. The CDR3, as DNA: TGTGCCAGCAGGGATAACGGCGGATTTAATGAAAAACTGTTTTTT. Its protein is CASRDNGGFNEKLFF.

This clonotype was seen a handful of times. V usage is TRBV12-3 or TRBV12-4 and J usage is TRBJ2-7; the D is unclear. The germline V and J ends were trimmed by 3 bases and 2 bases, with 8 bases remaining between them. The CDR3 has 13 residues. CDR3 coding DNA: TGTGCCAGCAGTTTCGTGGAAACCTACGAGCAGTACTTC. As protein: CASSFVETYEQYF.

The gene calls are TRBV7-6 and TRBJ2-1; D is perhaps TRBD1 or TRBD2 (5 bases each). The assigned J gene may be wrong: the sequence end matches TRBJ2-7 better. This CDR3 spans 15 amino acids. Germline loops: CDR1 SGHVS, CDR2 FNYEAQ. The CDR3 spells CASSPRMGTVYEQYF. CDR3 in DNA: TGTGCCAGCAGCCCTCGTATGGGGACCGTCTACGAGCAGTACTTC.

This chain uses TRBV20-1 with TRBJ1-4; D is unresolved. The CDR3 has 18 residues. Deletions cut 0 bases from V and 0 bases from J, with 17 bases between. The germline gives CDR1 DFQATT, CDR2 SNEGSKA (reference sequence). The CDR3 DNA sequence: TGCAGTGCTAGAGATTTTACCGGGTCCGAATCAACTAATGAAAAACTGTTTTTT. Encoded protein: CSARDFTGSESTNEKLFF.

V and J are TRBV12-3 or TRBV12-4 and TRBJ2-7, with 8 bases identical to TRBD2. There are 14 residues in the CDR3. V dropped 6 bases and J dropped 5; count of bases not matched to a gene: 9. The CDR3 sequence is CASSLAGGGDEQYF. CDR3 nucleotides: TGTGCCAGCAGCTTGGCGGGAGGAGGGGACGAGCAGTACTTC.

This sequence joins TRBV10-2 and TRBJ1-6; perhaps TRBD1 as D (6 bases). The ends were cut back, 2 bases at V and 9 bases at J, with 8 bases in the middle. The length of the CDR3 is 13 residues. Germline-derived CDR1 and CDR2 are WSHSY and SAAADI. The CDR3 DNA is TGCGCCAGCAGTGAGACAGGGAGTTCACCCCTCCACTTT. Translating it yields CASSETGSSPLHF.

The chain combines TRBV7-9 with TRBJ2-5; 10 nucleotides agree with TRBD1. The J call is uncertain, as TRBJ2-7 better fits the DNA end. This CDR3 region has 16 residues. From germline, CDR1 is SEHNR and CDR2 FQNEAQ (reference sequence). The CDR3 nucleotides read TGTGCCAGCAGCGCCATATCGGGACAGGGGATTTACGAGCAGTACTTC. This gives the protein CASSAISGQGIYEQYF.

This clonotype was seen just once. The V and J genes are TRBV5-5 and TRBJ2-1; 7 bases map to TRBD1. Germline CDR1 reads SGHKS; CDR2 reads YYEKEE (reference sequence). V shed 1 base, J shed 0 bases, and the junction held 1 base outside the gene matches. This CDR3 region has 15 residues. For the CDR3, the DNA is TGTGCCAGCAGCTTGAACAGGGGCTCCTACAATGAGCAGTTCTTC. Amino acid sequence: CASSLNRGSYNEQFF. Supplemented by reference TRBV5-5 and TRBJ2-1, the full variable domain reads DAGVTQSPTHLIKTRGQQVTLRCSPISGHKSVSWYQQVLGQGPQFIFQYYEKEERGRGNFPDRFSARQFPNYSSELNVNALLLGDSALYLCASSLNRGSYNEQFFGPGTRLTVL.

This clonotype was picked up a small number of times. This chain joins TRBV7-6 and TRBJ1-4; TRBD1 matches at 8 bases. The V segment lost 5 bases and the J segment 8 bases; nucleotides outside the gene matches: 4. From germline, CDR1 is SGHVS and CDR2 FNYEAQ. This CDR3 comprises 13 residues. The CDR3 nucleotides are TGTGCCAGCAGCGACAGGGGTGACGAAAAACTGTTTTTT. It yields the protein CASSDRGDEKLFF. Complete variable domain (other parts from reference TRBV7-6 and TRBJ1-4): GAGVSQSPRYKVTKRGQDVALRCDPISGHVSLYWYRQALGQGPEFLTYFNYEAQQDKSGLPNDRFSAERPEGSISTLTIQRTEQRDSAMYRCASSDRGDEKLFFGSGTQLSVL.

This clonotype has more than one count but fewer than ten. The chain carries TRBV20-1 and TRBJ2-7; 8 positions match TRBD1. Germline V gene data show CDR1 as DFQATT and CDR2 as SNEGSKA (reference sequence). The CDR3 is made up of 16 amino acids. V dropped 0 bases and J dropped 0; count of bases not matched to a gene: 7. The CDR3 DNA sequence: TGCAGTGCTAGAGATCTGGGGACAGGACGCTCCTACGAGCAGTACTTC. Its protein is CSARDLGTGRSYEQYF.